This T cell receptor (beta chain) was recorded in a study of OX40 agonist ivuxolimab in advanced cancers. For the study at large: Three patients, one with hepatocellular carcinoma and two with cutaneous melanoma, achieved partial responses.

Some clones are missing from TCRdb's copy, which holds only in-frame ones; the method was immunoSEQ multiplex PCR. This table holds tens of thousands of clones, roughly 87% found once. Germline V gene lookup returns CDR1 SEHNR and CDR2 FQNEAQ (reference sequence). This CDR3 has 15 amino acids. V was trimmed by 4 bases and J by 2 bases, leaving 15 bases between them. With autoimmune disease history or systemic immunosuppression, patients were excluded. This sequence was found in an adult with an advanced solid tumor such as melanoma, head and neck, liver or kidney cancer. Sequenced here: CD4+ or CD8+ T cells sorted from blood, sampled in a trial of the OX40 agonist ivuxolimab. The chain joins TRBV7-9 to TRBJ2-7; no clear D gene. CDR3 sequence (DNA): TGTGCCAGCAGCTCCCGACAACAAAGCCCCTACGAGCAGTACTTC. It codes for CASSSRQQSPYEQYF.